This section outlines one T cell receptor beta chain sequence together with its context. Its antigen is not known. This sample is drawn from a study of monozygotic twins with inflammatory bowel disease. Study findings and constraints: The existence of one strong signal or clonotype linked to IBD lacked support.

Total RNA was isolated from whole blood without T cell sorting. TCRdb re-called the 5' RACE reads; one entry per CDR3 protein, DNA not given. The sample holds around 450,000 distinct CDR3 sequences. The CDR3 consists of 14 residues. Germline CDR1 reads SGHTA; CDR2 reads FQGNSA. Sequenced material: blood. This rearrangement joins TRBV7-2 to TRBJ2-3; absent DNA, TCRdb's TRBD1 call cannot be checked. The receptor was isolated from a human donor with ulcerative colitis or Crohn's disease, or a healthy co-twin of an affected twin (not recorded which). CDR3 loop: CASSLVGTTDTQYF.